This passage covers 14 T cell receptor beta chains from one sample sequenced in a study of T cell responses to AZD1222 COVID-19 vaccine. Produced via immunoSEQ multiplex PCR; TCRdb's table is partial and in-frame only. Of around 100,000 clones in the sample, more than 75% are singletons; the top ten hold roughly 15%. The material was peripheral blood, obtained on day 0 of AZD1222 vaccination. The receptor set was obtained from an adult in good health.

The chain carries TRBV2 and TRBJ2-7; D may match TRBD1 or TRBD2 (5 bases each). V lost 8 bases, J lost 3 bases, and 20 bases lay in between. This CDR3 is built from 15 residues. Per germline, CDR1 SNHLY and CDR2 FYNNEI. The CDR3 DNA reads as TGTGCCAGCGCTCTCTCCGGGACCACCGACTACGAGCAGTACTTC. Translated: CASALSGTTDYEQYF.

The chain recombines TRBV18 with TRBJ1-5, with D tentatively TRBD1 (5 bases). Trimming pared 3 bases from V and 9 bases from J, leaving 21 bases between. The CDR3 runs 16 residues. The V gene's germline CDR1 is KGHSH and CDR2 LQKENI. CDR3 sequence: CASSPGRRQGLGPQHF. DNA of the CDR3: TGTGCCAGCTCACCTGGACGGCGCCAGGGCTTAGGGCCCCAGCATTTT.

The chain recombines TRBV19 with TRBJ2-1; the match to TRBD2 covers 9 bases. Germline V gives CDR1 LNHDA, CDR2 SQIVND (reference sequence). V was pared by 1 base and J by 2 bases, with 3 bases of the junction left unmatched. The CDR3 covers 16 residues. The CDR3 bases are TGTGCCAGTAGTATAGGGGCTAGCGGGGCCTACAATGAGCAGTTCTTC. It encodes CASSIGASGAYNEQFF.

The J gene is TRBJ1-2, the V gene TRBV30; D is unclear. Germline values: CDR1 GTSNPN, CDR2 SVGIG (reference sequence). The length of the CDR3 is 14 residues. Trimming removed 2 bases from V and 2 bases from J, with 12 bases in between. CDR3 residues: CAWSRSVKNYGYTF. CDR3 coding DNA: TGTGCCTGGAGTAGGTCAGTCAAAAACTATGGCTACACCTTC.

This rearrangement joins TRBV19 to TRBJ2-1; 12 bases fit TRBD2. The CDR3 has 14 residues. The junction had 3 bases not matched to a gene; V was cut back by 4 bases and J by 8 bases. The V gene's germline CDR1 is LNHDA and CDR2 SQIVND (reference sequence). CDR3 sequence (DNA): TGTGCCAGTAGTACACTAGCGGGAGGCTATGAGCAGTTCTTC. As protein: CASSTLAGGYEQFF.

There are a few counts of this clone. The chain uses TRBV2 and TRBJ1-1; perhaps TRBD1 as D (6 bases). CDR3 size: 14 residues. Germline CDR1 is SNHLY and CDR2 is FYNNEI. V lost 5 bases to trimming and J lost 2 bases, with 12 bases between them. CDR3 sequence reads: CASSHEGGNTEAFF. DNA of the CDR3: TGTGCCAGCAGTCATGAGGGGGGAAACACTGAAGCTTTCTTT. Looking up the rest from reference TRBV2 and TRBJ1-1 gives the full variable domain: EPEVTQTPSHQVTQMGQEVILRCVPISNHLYFYWYRQILGQKVEFLVSFYNNEISEKSEIFDDQFSVERPDGSNFTLKIRSTKLEDSAMYFCASSHEGGNTEAFFGQGTRLTVV.

This clone was seen a few times. The chain is built from TRBV5-1 and TRBJ2-2, with D possibly being TRBD1 (6 bases). Germline lookup yields CDR1 SGHRS and CDR2 YFSETQ. Trimming cost V 4 bases and J 0 bases, with 13 bases left between them. The CDR3 extends over 16 amino acids. CDR3 nucleotides: TGCGCCAGCAGCACCCGGGACAATACGAACACCGGGGAGCTGTTTTTT. It codes for CASSTRDNTNTGELFF.

The chain carries TRBV3-1 (or the pseudogene TRBV3-2) and TRBJ1-6, with D maybe TRBD1 (6 bases). This CDR3 is 15 amino acids long. With 0 bases removed from V and 9 bases from J, the gap between germline ends came to 12 bases. Looked up from germline, CDR1 is LGHDT and CDR2 is YNNKEL (reference sequence). This CDR3 reads CASSQEQGVRSPLHF. The CDR3 nucleotides read TGTGCCAGCAGCCAAGAACAGGGAGTCCGTTCACCCCTCCACTTT.

The chain employs TRBV2 and TRBJ2-7; D tentatively fits TRBD1 or TRBD2 (5 bases each). V shed 8 bases and J shed 3 bases, with 14 bases lying between them. CDR1 is SNHLY, CDR2 FYNNEI, per germline. The CDR3 spans 13 residues. The CDR3 reads CASGGDFYYEQYF. The CDR3 bases are TGTGCCAGCGGGGGAGATTTTTACTACGAGCAGTACTTC.

This chain connects TRBV20-1 to TRBJ1-2; D is undetermined. This CDR3 has 11 amino acids. From germline, CDR1 is DFQATT and CDR2 SNEGSKA (reference sequence). V dropped 3 bases and J dropped 3 bases, with 5 bases sitting between them. The CDR3 nucleotides read TGCAGTGCTAGGCACGACTATGGCTACACCTTC. This encodes CSARHDYGYTF.

The J gene is TRBJ2-7, the V gene TRBV6-1; 10 bases fit TRBD2. The germline CDR1 and CDR2 sequences are MNHNS and SASEGT. The ends lost 0 bases at V and 0 bases at J; junction bases unmatched: 2. The CDR3 spans 16 residues. Here the CDR3 reads CASSEAQRGGSYEQYF. The CDR3 DNA sequence: TGTGCCAGCAGTGAAGCTCAGCGGGGGGGCTCCTACGAGCAGTACTTC.

This clone was seen a single time. This rearrangement joins TRBV21-1 to TRBJ2-3; the listed D gene, TRBD1, was not tested against the DNA. TRBV21-1 is a pseudogene locus. This CDR3 is 18 amino acids long. The CDR3 loop is CASSKEGGRTGCADTQYF. The CDR3 bases are TGTGCCAGCAGCAAAGAAGGTGGCAGGACAGGGTGCGCAGATACGCAGTATTTT.

The genes are TRBV19 and TRBJ2-4; 8 bases agree with TRBD1. Germline CDR1 reads LNHDA; CDR2 reads SQIVND (reference sequence). The CDR3 totals 15 residues. V was clipped by 1 base and J by 5 bases; unmatched bases: 4. Here the CDR3 DNA reads TGTGCCAGTAGTATAGCCGGGACAGGAGAAAACATTCAGTACTTC. Its protein product is CASSIAGTGENIQYF.

This rearrangement joins TRBV2 to TRBJ1-2; the match to TRBD1 covers 8 bases. The CDR3 spans 17 residues. Germline V gene lookup returns CDR1 SNHLY and CDR2 FYNNEI. V lost 5 bases to trimming and J lost 7 bases; unmatched junction nucleotides: 18. The chain's CDR3 is CASSSQGAYFTAFGYTF. CDR3 nucleotide sequence: TGTGCCAGCAGTTCCCAGGGGGCTTATTTTACAGCATTTGGCTACACCTTC. The full variable domain, its missing parts supplied by reference TRBV2 and TRBJ1-2, is EPEVTQTPSHQVTQMGQEVILRCVPISNHLYFYWYRQILGQKVEFLVSFYNNEISEKSEIFDDQFSVERPDGSNFTLKIRSTKLEDSAMYFCASSSQGAYFTAFGYTFGSGTRLTVV.